The rows below give T cell receptor beta chains drawn from one sample of a study of OX40 agonist ivuxolimab in advanced cancers. Measured with immunoSEQ multiplex PCR; TCRdb has only the in-frame clones, and not every one. The repertoire holds some 85,000 clones, with roughly 88% as singletons. Specimen: CD4+ or CD8+ T cells sorted from blood, collected in a trial of the OX40 agonist ivuxolimab. The receptors derive from an adult with an advanced solid tumor such as melanoma, head and neck, liver or kidney cancer. Each CDR3 is given with its conserved first and last residue. The D gene is left open where the match is weak. The size entry is marked missing in some rows and otherwise reads once, few, many or a size class.

d_gene	v_gene	abundance	j_gene	CDR3nt	CDR3aa
-	TRBV5-4	-	TRBJ1-2	TGTGCCAGCAGCCAACCGACAGGTGCCTATGGCTACACCTTC	CASSQPTGAYGYTF
-	TRBV18	-	TRBJ2-3	TGTGCCAGCTCCTCCTTTGGGGGGGGCCTCACAGATACGCAGTATTTT	CASSSFGGGLTDTQYF
TRBD1	TRBV7-6	-	TRBJ2-5	TGTGCCAGCAGCTTCGGGACAGCCCAAGAGACCCAGTACTTC	CASSFGTAQETQYF
TRBD1	TRBV7-8	-	TRBJ1-2	TGTGCCAGCAGCCGGGACAGGGCAGGCTATGGCTACACCTTC	CASSRDRAGYGYTF
-	TRBV5-4	-	TRBJ2-2	TGTGCCAGCAGCGACCAGGCGGGCAGGGGGAACACCGGGGAGCTGTTTTTT	CASSDQAGRGNTGELFF
-	TRBV13	-	TRBJ1-3	TGTGCCAGCAGCTTCAAAAAAACCCTGCAGGGATCTGGAAACACCATATATTTT	CASSFKKTLQGSGNTIYF
-	TRBV6-6	-	TRBJ1-2	TGTGCCAGCAAGGGGTCGGATGGCTACACCTTC	CASKGSDGYTF
-	TRBV5-6	-	TRBJ1-5	TGTGCCAGCAGCTTGTTTCGTAGTAGGGGACGAAATCAGCCCCAGCATTTT	CASSLFRSRGRNQPQHF
-	TRBV15	-	TRBJ2-7	TGTGCCACCAGCAGACAGGGGGGCCCCTACGAGCAGTACTTC	CATSRQGGPYEQYF
-	TRBV7-2	-	TRBJ2-7	TGTGCCAGATACTTACCCTCCTACGAGCAGTACTTC	CARYLPSYEQYF
TRBD1	TRBV4-2	-	TRBJ1-4	TGTGCCAGCAGCCAGGGACAGGCGGGTGAAAAACTGTTTTTT	CASSQGQAGEKLFF
TRBD1	TRBV7-9	once	TRBJ2-7	TGTGCCAGCAGCTCTACGCTCGGGACAGCCGGGGCCATCTACGAGCAGTACTTC	CASSSTLGTAGAIYEQYF
-	TRBV20-1	-	TRBJ1-1	TGCAGTGCCCCCAGGGGACAAGCTTTCTTT	CSAPRGQAFF
TRBD1	TRBV6-1	-	TRBJ1-5	TGTGCCAGCAGTGTCCGGACAGGGGGCAGCGCCAATCAGCCCCAGCATTTT	CASSVRTGGSANQPQHF
TRBD1	TRBV7-9	-	TRBJ2-2	TGTGCCAGCAGCGCCGGGACAGGGGGCATCGGGGAGCTGTTTTTT	CASSAGTGGIGELFF
-	TRBV5-1	-	TRBJ2-2	TGCGCCAGCAGCTTGCGAGTTAGCAACACCGGGGAGCTGTTTTTT	CASSLRVSNTGELFF
TRBD1	TRBV5-1	-	TRBJ2-5	TGCGCCAGCAGCTTGTTCGGGACAGGAGGGTCTTCGGAGACCCAGTACTTC	CASSLFGTGGSSETQYF
TRBD1	TRBV5-4	-	TRBJ2-3	TGTGCCAGCAGCCTCCGAGACAGGGGGCAGACAGATACGCAGTATTTT	CASSLRDRGQTDTQYF
TRBD2	TRBV11-2	-	TRBJ2-7	TGTGCCAGCAGCCCCCTCAAGGGACTAGCGGGGTGGGAGCAGTACTTC	CASSPLKGLAGWEQYF
-	TRBV18	-	TRBJ2-1	TGTGCCAGCTCAATAGGGGGGCAGATCAATGAGCAGTTCTTC	CASSIGGQINEQFF
-	TRBV5-1	-	TRBJ2-6	TGCGCCAGCAGCTTGGGGACCGCTTCTGGGGCCAACGTCCTGACTTTC	CASSLGTASGANVLTF
-	TRBV30	-	TRBJ2-2	TGTGCCTGGAGTCACTACGAGATTAAGGGGGCCGGGGAGCTGTTTTTT	CAWSHYEIKGAGELFF
-	TRBV5-8	-	TRBJ1-1	TGTGCCAGCACCCGAGGGGGGTATTTGAACACTGAAGCTTTCTTT	CASTRGGYLNTEAFF
-	TRBV4-1	-	TRBJ2-3	TGCGCCAGCAGCCAAGAAGGGCAGGGAGGTACGCAGTATTTT	CASSQEGQGGTQYF
-	TRBV11-3	-	TRBJ2-5	TGTGCCAGCAGCTTAAATCGAAGAGAGACCCAGTACTTC	CASSLNRRETQYF
-	TRBV5-6	-	TRBJ2-3	TGTGCCAGCAGCTTGGGCAGCGATCAAGATACGCAGTATTTT	CASSLGSDQDTQYF
-	TRBV11-3	-	TRBJ2-2	TGTGCCAGCAGCTTCTCAACCGGGGAGCTGTTTTTT	CASSFSTGELFF
TRBD2	TRBV9	-	TRBJ2-3	TGTGCCAGCAGCGTAGCCGGGGGGAGCGGGGCTAGCACAGATACGCAGTATTTT	CASSVAGGSGASTDTQYF
-	TRBV5-6	once	TRBJ2-6	TGTGCCAGCAGCTATGTAGGGGTTAGCTCTGGGGCCAACGTCCTGACTTTC	CASSYVGVSSGANVLTF
-	TRBV7-6	-	TRBJ2-1	TGTGCCAGCAGCTTTAATCGGGGGTCTTCCTCGGGCTACAATGAGCAGTTCTTC	CASSFNRGSSSGYNEQFF
-	TRBV2	-	TRBJ1-4	TGTGCCAGCTCAGGAGTTCTGGCTGACGAAAAACTGTTTTTT	CASSGVLADEKLFF